This T cell receptor beta chain was sequenced for a study of shared clonotypes between healthy human individuals (dated by TCRdb to the early 2020s). Broadly, across the study: The cohort included three men and a couple of women between 18 and 49 years of age. For each donor, three plates each were used for CD4 naive and CD4 memory, two plates were used for CD8 naive, and one plate was used for CD8 memory. To estimate repertoire size and how much clonotypes are shared between individuals, the study performed deep sequencing of blood TCR repertoires from about five healthy adults. To increase sequencing depth and limit assay-specific biases, different laboratories used diverse techniques to prepare libraries and sequence TCR repertoires. Per donor, leukapheresis produced somewhere between about 0.9 and 10 billion PBMCs.

Donors were healthy HIV-negative adults with no recently reported acute infections or vaccinations. Every donor was a Caucasian adult residing in Nashville, Tennessee, USA. CD4+ T cells were enriched by magnetic negative selection, after which naive cells were positively selected on CD45RA and the negative fraction was taken as the memory subset. Blood was obtained by leukapheresis, after which PBMCs were separated by Ficoll-Histopaque density gradient centrifugation and cryopreserved in liquid nitrogen vapor phase. Analytical flow cytometry was used to check the purity and quantity of each magnetically sorted T cell population. From each sorted fraction, genomic DNA was isolated and quantified by UV absorbance on a Nanodrop 2000c. Overall study outcomes, separate from this receptor: Because the study included only a small number of donors, the genetic and exposure-history diversity represented was limited. Sampling was restricted to blood, and TCR repertoires in tissues likely differ from the TCR repertoires found in blood. Even with the large sequencing depth, rarefaction of the sorted-subset datasets indicated that sequencing was incomplete. Naive subsets generally had larger estimated clonotype richness than memory subsets. Pairwise subsampling indicated that sequencing depth was expected to affect the degree of clonotype sharing among donors. Compared with non-shared clonotypes, the clonotypes found in all four sorted-subset donors had higher generation probabilities. When a few donors were compared, the shared fraction of clonotypes was around 4.6% for naive CD4, approximately 3.3% for naive CD8, 2.3% for memory CD4, and roughly 0.4% for memory CD8.

Per the germline V gene, LGHNA is the CDR1 and YNFKEQ is the CDR2. Measured from the cysteine to the phenylalanine, the CDR3 is 15 residues long. The entry retains the CDR3 DNA only, 45 bases that are in frame from base 1. V is pruned by 1 base and J by 5 bases, leaving 4 bases of the junction without a gene match. Using the deep immunoSEQ assay, multiplex PCR amplified TCR CDR3 regions from genomic DNA. Extracted genomic DNA from each cell subset was spread evenly across all wells of several immunoSEQ 96-well plates, with each plate serving as a replicate. For sorted subsets, each replicate PCR was loaded with about 200 ng genomic DNA, equivalent to 25,000 to 30,000 T cell genomes. Purified libraries were measured with a Qubit 3.0 fluorometer, size-checked on a Bioanalyzer 2100, and measured again with the KAPA Library Quantification kit. Every immunoSEQ 96-well plate was sequenced on a dedicated single-read 150-cycle Illumina NextSeq 550 flow cell. Regarding the original processing steps: The immunoSEQ output contained only junctional sequences without quality scores, so filtering could not match that applied to full-length reads. Sequences were annotated with PyIR, a Python wrapper for IgBLAST v1.9, using IMGT germline references to assign V/J genes and CDR3. Reads with weak V/J assignments (E-value above 1e-6), missing CDR3, stop codons, out-of-frame junctions, or ambiguous translated residues were removed. V3J clonotypes were defined as sequences sharing the same inferred V gene, J gene, and CDR3 amino acid sequence. The percentage overlap between two repertoires was calculated by dividing the number of shared unique clonotypes by the size of the smaller repertoire. Richness of each repertoire was evaluated using RTK rarefaction, the Chao1 estimator, and Recon v2.1 estimates of unobserved clonotypes. For all TCRbeta clonotypes obtained by the gDNA method from a handful of donors, generation probabilities were computed with OLGA. Held by TCRdb, this immuneACCESS table contains in-frame sequences only and omits some clones. Under half of the omission traces to an unresolved V gene where checked; the cause of the rest is unknown. V and J calls and clone size are those listed in that table; D and trimming were worked out from the DNA. For this sample there are about 1.5 million clones; approximately 98% appear just once. The leading ten clones occupy about 0.45% of the sample.

Worth noting for this clone: It lacks a known antigen. No base quality information exists; no much larger clone differs at one position.

This receptor was identified in a man aged 30 to 39 in good health. The sequenced sample was naive CD4+ T cells sorted from blood. The cell subset or site label here, explained by the study, means: CD45RA+ positively selected. This sequence uses TRBV4-2 and TRBJ2-1; 8 of the junction bases match TRBD2. The DNA is TGTGCCAGCAGCCAAGTACTAGCGGAGGACAATGAGCAGTTCTTC. The translation is CASSQVLAEDNEQFF.